This T cell receptor beta chain stems from a study of radiotherapy plus CTLA-4 blockade in lung cancer (dated by TCRdb to 2016 to 2019). Looking at the study overall: Objective responses occurred in 18% of enrolled patients, and under 40% achieved disease control.

Counted from cysteine to phenylalanine, this CDR3 has 16 amino acids. Only CDR3 DNA is held: 48 bases, read in frame from base 1. Reading the germline V gene gives CDR1 KGHSH and CDR2 LQKENI. Here V drops 1 base and J drops 4 bases, and the junction holds 6 bases not matched to any gene. The study evaluated CTLA-4 blockade (ipilimumab) given together with focal radiation therapy in patients who had chemo-refractory metastatic non-small-cell lung cancer. A remark on this clone: There is no known antigen for this receptor. No base-level quality is on record; no much larger clone is a single base apart.

Overall study results and their limits: Increased serum interferon-beta after radiation, together with early dynamic changes in blood T cell clones, were reported to be the strongest predictors of response. After treatment with radiotherapy and ipilimumab, TCR clones that originated in tumors expanded in peripheral blood.

Library preparation was by the immunoSEQ multiplex PCR assay. Here the immuneACCESS table is served through TCRdb, limited to in-frame sequences with V and J called. Missing clones are a known gap in these copies; in checked studies unresolved V genes cover under half, and the rest lacks a known reason. In this sample the table shows around 26,000 clones, approximately 73% of which occur a single time. Of the sample, 3.6% falls within the top ten clones. This TCR derives from a human donor with non-small cell lung cancer who had stable disease on radiotherapy plus ipilimumab. The sample here was peripheral blood, taken from a patient treated with radiotherapy plus ipilimumab. The chain is encoded by TRBV18 joined to TRBJ2-2; 7 bases in between match TRBD1. This receptor carries the CDR3 CASSPQKGAGTGELFF. The DNA sequence is as follows: TGTGCCAGCTCACCACAGAAGGGGGCTGGCACCGGGGAGCTGTTTTTT.